This note documents a single T cell receptor (beta chain) sequence. Antigen: not known. In preparing each TCR library, roughly 3,200 ng of total RNA was used. TCRdb re-called the 5' RACE reads and catalogs CDR3 proteins one per entry, DNA excluded. The repertoire table contains 150,000 to 200,000 distinct CDR3 sequences. The CDR3 loop spans 13 amino acids. Blood was collected, roughly 2.5 ml per donor. The entry originates in a study of monozygotic twins with inflammatory bowel disease. The study, taken as a whole, reports: Clonotype overlap with others was lower in IBD patients than in healthy twins, a difference that was greatest with disease activity. No detectable difference in repertoire similarity separated concordant from discordant twins, possibly as a result of limited power.

Sample: blood. This clonotype was sampled from a human donor with ulcerative colitis or Crohn's disease, or a healthy co-twin of an affected twin (not recorded which). The chain has TRBV12-2 and TRBJ2-7; as DNA is missing, the TRBD1 call by TCRdb cannot be tested. TRBV12-2 is described as a pseudogene. The chain's CDR3 is CASRAGWFYEQYF.